This passage covers 9 T cell receptor beta chains from one sample sequenced in a study of cytomegalovirus exposure and HLA in healthy donors. The PCR was carried out with 60 Vbeta primers and 13 Jbeta primers. The data were produced by immunoSEQ multiplex PCR, yet TCRdb's version contains in-frame clones alone and is incomplete. The repertoire holds 200,000 to 250,000 clones, roughly 90% seen once, with about 1% in the top ten. Sequenced input: PBMCs. The receptors were sampled from a woman aged 18-29 years in good health and CMV-seronegative.

The gene calls are TRBV4-2 and TRBJ1-1; tentatively, D is TRBD1 (6 bases). This CDR3 has 15 residues. CDR1 and CDR2 from the germline V gene are LGHNA and YNFKEQ. Trimming took 2 bases from V and 4 from J, leaving 14 bases between them. For the CDR3, the DNA is TGTGCCAGCAGCCAAACAGACTTGGGGGCCACTGAAGCTTTCTTT. Protein: CASSQTDLGATEAFF.

V and J are TRBV18 and TRBJ2-3, with a tentative D call TRBD1 (6 bases). The V end lost 3 bases, the J end lost 6 bases, and 19 bases lay between the germline ends. CDR1 is KGHSH, CDR2 LQKENI, per germline. The CDR3 has 16 residues. CDR3: CASSPNGGGGLDTQYF. The CDR3 coding sequence is TGTGCCAGCTCACCTAACGGTGGGGGCGGACTTGATACGCAGTATTTT.

The V and J genes are TRBV4-2 and TRBJ2-5; TRBD1 might be the D (6 bases). Gene TRBJ2-7 matches the end of the DNA better, so the J call may be wrong. CDR1 is LGHNA, CDR2 YNFKEQ, per germline. The CDR3 consists of 15 residues. CDR3 nucleotides: TGTGCCAGCAGCCAAGAGGGGGCGCGAGGTTACGAGCAGTACTTC. As protein: CASSQEGARGYEQYF.

This clone has more than one count but fewer than ten. The chain carries TRBV14 and TRBJ2-7, with a possible D match to TRBD2 (5 bases). The CDR3 contains 17 residues. Per the germline V gene, CDR1 is SGHDN and CDR2 is FVKESK. Trimming took off 0 bases at V and 2 bases at J, with 17 bases between the two ends. This CDR3 reads CASSQDQVRDETYEQYF. The DNA for the CDR3 is TGTGCCAGCAGCCAAGATCAAGTCCGGGATGAAACCTACGAGCAGTACTTC.

This clone was seen just once. This rearrangement joins TRBV27 to TRBJ1-2, with 8 bases aligning to TRBD1. The V gene end was trimmed by 6 bases and the J gene end by 3 bases; junction bases not matched to a gene: 6. There are 14 residues in the CDR3. Germline V gene lookup returns CDR1 MNHEY and CDR2 SMNVEV (reference sequence). CDR3 coding DNA: TGTGCCAGCAGAAGCCTGGACAGGGACTATGGCTACACCTTC. Its translation: CASRSLDRDYGYTF.

The CDR3 DNA sequence: TGTGCCTGGAGTGCCTCGACAGGGTGGAATGAGCAGTTCTTC. Amino acids: CAWSASTGWNEQFF. The chain links TRBV30 to TRBJ2-1; the match to TRBD1 covers 7 bases. Germline V lookup: CDR1 GTSNPN, CDR2 SVGIG (reference sequence). V lost 1 base and J lost 7; bases outside the gene matches: 7. The CDR3 runs to 14 residues.

The rearrangement uses TRBV4-2 and TRBJ2-3, with a weak D call TRBD2 (5 bases). This CDR3 comprises 14 residues. V was shortened by 4 bases and J by 1 base, with 9 bases between the two germline ends. CDR1 and CDR2 (germline): LGHNA, YNFKEQ. The chain's CDR3 is CASSLEVGTDTQYF. CDR3 bases: TGTGCCAGCAGCCTGGAGGTGGGCACAGATACGCAGTATTTT.

In its sample, this clone was seen a few times. The CDR3 protein is CASSLMGVSADTQYF. The CDR3 DNA follows: TGTGCCAGCAGCTTAATGGGAGTTAGCGCAGATACGCAGTATTTT. V is TRBV7-6 and J is TRBJ2-3; D may be TRBD2 (5 bases). Germline V gene data show CDR1 as SGHVS and CDR2 as FNYEAQ. This CDR3 is 15 amino acids long. The V and J ends lost 2 bases and 4 bases respectively, with 13 bases between them.

V is TRBV2 and J is TRBJ2-5, with D unclear. Trimming removed 0 bases from V and 5 bases from J, with 16 bases in between. CDR3 length: 16 residues. Germline V gene data show CDR1 as SNHLY and CDR2 as FYNNEI. The DNA of the CDR3 is TGTGCCAGCAGTGAAGCGCTGAGGTTCTTTGCTGAGACCCAGTACTTC. Translation: CASSEALRFFAETQYF.